This T cell receptor beta chain was sequenced in a study of blood T cell repertoires in COVID-19 (TCRdb year 2020). About the full investigation: Collaborator samples came from the United States, Italy and Spain and covered acute and convalescent phases of COVID-19. The prospective study material was composed of cDNA or gDNA derived from T cells, B-cell-depleted T cells, or PBMCs. Subjects who had been exposed to COVID-19, were actively infected with it, or had recovered from it provided the deeply sampled blood TCRbeta repertoires that made up the dataset. The repertoires were released in a freely available public database intended as a resource for research on the immune response to SARS-CoV-2. The samples were drawn from two sources: the first 160 participants of the ongoing ImmuneRACE study, and about 1,300 subjects contributed by 6 global collaborators. A de-identified subject ID, COVID-19 status, age in years and sex were almost always included in the sample metadata. Where available, HLA class I and class II types were obtained from metadata supplied by the sample provider rather than from assay-based typing.

What the authors observed across the whole study: How much clinical and demographic metadata was included differed by source and by participant, and the metadata was provided uncurated.

Each collaborating institution followed its own protocols to collect whole blood in K2EDTA tubes. For TCRbeta analysis, collaborator samples were shipped as frozen whole blood, as isolated PBMCs, or as DNA extracted from either sample type. TCRbeta CDR3 regions were amplified from genomic DNA by means of the immunoSEQ Assay, a bias-controlled multiplex PCR. The authors' analysis ran thus. The number of nucleated cells in each sample was estimated from the amplification of reference gene primers within the assay. Sequence reads were collapsed and filtered to measure the absolute abundance of every unique TCRbeta CDR3 rearrangement. Productive Simpson clonality was computed per sample as the square root of Simpson's diversity index over productive rearrangements. What TCRdb holds here is the immuneACCESS table cut down to in-frame rearrangements. Part of the clones is not present; checked against another copy, under half of the missing clones reflect an unresolved V gene, and the others are unexplained. The D gene and trimming were derived from the DNA, and the V and J assignments and clone size from that table. The sample table records under 200,000 clones; 80% to 90% of these occur just once. Of the sample, roughly 2.2% falls within the top ten clones.

About this clone: Its binding antigen is unknown. No much larger clone exists at a distance of one base, and base qualities are not known.

The sequencing input was peripheral blood. The TCR was taken from a man in his 70s with active or convalescent COVID-19.

The nucleotides read TGCGCCAGCAGCTTGGTTGCGCTAGCTTCAGATACGCAGTATTTT. This codes for CASSLVALASDTQYF. In this chain, TRBV5-1 is recombined with TRBJ2-3; TRBD2 is a possible D gene, resting on 5 matching bases. The junction shows trimming of 0 bases on V and 4 bases on J, plus 12 bases between the germline ends. From cysteine to phenylalanine, the CDR3 is 15 amino acids long. CDR3 DNA is the only sequence kept; it has 45 bases, read in frame from the first base. Via the germline V gene, CDR1 is SGHRS and CDR2 YFSETQ.